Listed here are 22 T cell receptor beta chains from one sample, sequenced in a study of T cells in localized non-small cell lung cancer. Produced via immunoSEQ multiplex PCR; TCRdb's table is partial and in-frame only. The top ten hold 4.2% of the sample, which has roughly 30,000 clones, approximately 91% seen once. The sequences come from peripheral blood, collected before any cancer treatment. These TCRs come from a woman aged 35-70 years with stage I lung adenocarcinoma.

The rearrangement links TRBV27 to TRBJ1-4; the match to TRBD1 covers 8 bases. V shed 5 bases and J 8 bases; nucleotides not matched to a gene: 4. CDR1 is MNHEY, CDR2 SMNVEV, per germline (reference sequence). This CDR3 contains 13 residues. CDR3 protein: CASSTGTGEKLFF. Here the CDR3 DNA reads TGTGCCAGCAGTACCGGGACAGGCGAAAAACTGTTTTTT.

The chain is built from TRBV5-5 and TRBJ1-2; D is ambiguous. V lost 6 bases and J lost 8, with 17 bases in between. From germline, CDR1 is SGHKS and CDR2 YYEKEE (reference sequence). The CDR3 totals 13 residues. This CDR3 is CASTLPVAGGYTF. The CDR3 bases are TGTGCCAGCACCCTTCCGGTTGCAGGCGGCTACACCTTC.

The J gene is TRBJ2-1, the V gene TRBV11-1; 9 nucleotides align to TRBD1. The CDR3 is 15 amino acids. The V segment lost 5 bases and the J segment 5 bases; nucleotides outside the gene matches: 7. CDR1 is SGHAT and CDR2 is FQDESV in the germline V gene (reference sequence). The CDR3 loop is CASSPPGQGDNEQFF. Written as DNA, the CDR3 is TGTGCCAGCAGCCCACCGGGACAGGGAGACAATGAGCAGTTCTTC.

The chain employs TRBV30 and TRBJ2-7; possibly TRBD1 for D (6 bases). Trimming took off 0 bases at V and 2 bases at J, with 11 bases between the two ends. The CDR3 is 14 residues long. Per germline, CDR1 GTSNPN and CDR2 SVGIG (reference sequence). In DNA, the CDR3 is TGTGCCTGGAGTGTACAGGGAAGACCCTACGAGCAGTACTTC. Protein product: CAWSVQGRPYEQYF. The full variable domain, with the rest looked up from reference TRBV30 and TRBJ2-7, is SQTIHQWPATLVQPVGSPLSLECTVEGTSNPNLYWYRQAAGRGLQLLFYSVGIGQISSEVPQNLSASRPQDRQFILSSKKLLLSDSGFYLCAWSVQGRPYEQYFGPGTRLTVT.

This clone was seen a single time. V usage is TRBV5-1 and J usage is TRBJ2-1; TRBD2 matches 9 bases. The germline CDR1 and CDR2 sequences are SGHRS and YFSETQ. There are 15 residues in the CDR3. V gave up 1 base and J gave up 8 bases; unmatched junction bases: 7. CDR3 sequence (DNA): TGCGCCAGCAGCTTGCAAGGCGGGGGGGCCGATGAGCAGTTCTTC. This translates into CASSLQGGGADEQFF.

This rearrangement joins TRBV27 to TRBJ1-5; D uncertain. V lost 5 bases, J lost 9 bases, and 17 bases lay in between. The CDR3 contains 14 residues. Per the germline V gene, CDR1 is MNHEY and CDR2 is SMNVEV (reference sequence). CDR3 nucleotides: TGTGCCAGCAGTCCCGGCAGGCCGGAGAGGCCCCAGCATTTT. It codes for CASSPGRPERPQHF.

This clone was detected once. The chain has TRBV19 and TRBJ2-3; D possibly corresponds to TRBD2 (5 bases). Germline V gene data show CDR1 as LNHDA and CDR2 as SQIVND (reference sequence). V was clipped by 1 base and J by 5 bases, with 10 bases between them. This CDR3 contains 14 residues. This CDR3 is CASSIVLAGDTQYF. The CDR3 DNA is TGTGCCAGTAGTATAGTTCTAGCAGGAGATACGCAGTATTTT.

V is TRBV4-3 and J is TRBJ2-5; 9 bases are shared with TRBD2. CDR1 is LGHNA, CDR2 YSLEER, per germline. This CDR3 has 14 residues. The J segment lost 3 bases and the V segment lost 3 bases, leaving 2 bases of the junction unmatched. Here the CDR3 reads CASSQVAGEETQYF. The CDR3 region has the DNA TGCGCCAGCAGCCAGGTAGCGGGGGAAGAGACCCAGTACTTC.

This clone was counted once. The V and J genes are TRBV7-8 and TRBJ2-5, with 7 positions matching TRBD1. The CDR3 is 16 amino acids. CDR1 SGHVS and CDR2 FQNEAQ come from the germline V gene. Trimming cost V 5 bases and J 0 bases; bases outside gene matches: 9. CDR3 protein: CASSLRTGLNQETQYF. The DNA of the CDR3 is TGTGCCAGCAGCCTACGGACAGGATTGAACCAAGAGACCCAGTACTTC.

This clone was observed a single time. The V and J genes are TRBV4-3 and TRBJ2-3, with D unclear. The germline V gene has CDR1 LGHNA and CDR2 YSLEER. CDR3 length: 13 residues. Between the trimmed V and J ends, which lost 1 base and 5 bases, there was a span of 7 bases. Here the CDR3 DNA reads TGCGCCAGCAGCCAAGTGTTAGAAGATACGCAGTATTTT. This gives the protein CASSQVLEDTQYF.

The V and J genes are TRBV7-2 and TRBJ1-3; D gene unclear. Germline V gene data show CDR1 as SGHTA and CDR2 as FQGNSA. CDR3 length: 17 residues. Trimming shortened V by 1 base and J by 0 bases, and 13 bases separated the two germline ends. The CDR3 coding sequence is TGTGCCAGCAGCTTAGGTCCCGTGGGGAGCTCTGGAAACACCATATATTTT. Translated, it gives CASSLGPVGSSGNTIYF.

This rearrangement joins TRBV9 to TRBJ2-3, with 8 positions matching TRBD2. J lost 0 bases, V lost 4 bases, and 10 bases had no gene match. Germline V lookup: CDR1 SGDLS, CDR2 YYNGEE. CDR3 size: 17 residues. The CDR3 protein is CASSPHGGGTSTDTQYF. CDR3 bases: TGTGCCAGCAGCCCTCACGGGGGGGGCACCAGCACAGATACGCAGTATTTT. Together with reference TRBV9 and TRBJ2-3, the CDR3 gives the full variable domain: DSGVTQTPKHLITATGQRVTLRCSPRSGDLSVYWYQQSLDQGLQFLIQYYNGEERAKGNILERFSAQQFPDLHSELNLSSLELGDSALYFCASSPHGGGTSTDTQYFGPGTRLTVL.

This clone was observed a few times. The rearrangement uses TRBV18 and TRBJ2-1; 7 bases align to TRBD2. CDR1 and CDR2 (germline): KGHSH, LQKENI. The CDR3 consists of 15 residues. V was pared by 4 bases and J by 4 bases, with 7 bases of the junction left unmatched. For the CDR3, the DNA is TGTGCCAGCTCACTGTACGCGGGGGAATACAATGAGCAGTTCTTC. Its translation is CASSLYAGEYNEQFF.

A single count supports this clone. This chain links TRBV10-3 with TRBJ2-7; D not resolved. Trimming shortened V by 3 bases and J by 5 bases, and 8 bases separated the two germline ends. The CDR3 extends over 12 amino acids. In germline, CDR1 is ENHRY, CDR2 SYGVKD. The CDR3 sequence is CAISDASNEQYF. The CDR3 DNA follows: TGTGCCATCAGTGATGCGAGTAACGAGCAGTACTTC.

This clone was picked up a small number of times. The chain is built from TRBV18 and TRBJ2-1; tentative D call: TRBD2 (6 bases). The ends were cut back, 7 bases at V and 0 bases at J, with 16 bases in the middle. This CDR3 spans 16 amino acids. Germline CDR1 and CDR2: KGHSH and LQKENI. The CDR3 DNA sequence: TGTGCCAGCTTCTCAAGCGGGCCGAGCTCCTACAATGAGCAGTTCTTC. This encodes CASFSSGPSSYNEQFF.

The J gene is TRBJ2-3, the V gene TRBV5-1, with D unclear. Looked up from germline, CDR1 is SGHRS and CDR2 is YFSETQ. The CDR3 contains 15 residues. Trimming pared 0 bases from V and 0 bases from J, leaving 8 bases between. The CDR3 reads CASSLVVGSTDTQYF. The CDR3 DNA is TGCGCCAGCAGCTTGGTAGTGGGGAGCACAGATACGCAGTATTTT.

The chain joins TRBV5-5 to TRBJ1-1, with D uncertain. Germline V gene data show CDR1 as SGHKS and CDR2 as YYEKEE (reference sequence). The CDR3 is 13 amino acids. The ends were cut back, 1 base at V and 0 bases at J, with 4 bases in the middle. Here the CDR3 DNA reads TGTGCCAGCAGCTTGTGGTTGAACACTGAAGCTTTCTTT. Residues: CASSLWLNTEAFF.

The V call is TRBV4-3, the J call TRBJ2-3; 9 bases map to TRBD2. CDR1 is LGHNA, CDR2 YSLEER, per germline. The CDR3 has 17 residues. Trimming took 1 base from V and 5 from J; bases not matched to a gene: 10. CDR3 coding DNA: TGCGCCAGCAGCCAAGTCAATGGCGGGGGGGCCGGAGATACGCAGTATTTT. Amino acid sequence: CASSQVNGGGAGDTQYF.

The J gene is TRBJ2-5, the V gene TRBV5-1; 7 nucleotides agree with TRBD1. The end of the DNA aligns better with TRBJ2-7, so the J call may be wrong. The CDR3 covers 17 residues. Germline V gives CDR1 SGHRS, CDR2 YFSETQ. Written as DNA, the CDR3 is TGCGCCAGCAGCTTGGTACTTCCTGGGACAGATCTCTACGAGCAGTACTTC. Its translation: CASSLVLPGTDLYEQYF.

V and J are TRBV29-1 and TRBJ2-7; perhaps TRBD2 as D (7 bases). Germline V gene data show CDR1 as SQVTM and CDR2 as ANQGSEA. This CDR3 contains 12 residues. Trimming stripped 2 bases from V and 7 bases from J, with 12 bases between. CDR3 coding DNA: TGCAGCGTTGAACGGGGGGCCAGGGAGCAGTACTTC. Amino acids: CSVERGAREQYF.

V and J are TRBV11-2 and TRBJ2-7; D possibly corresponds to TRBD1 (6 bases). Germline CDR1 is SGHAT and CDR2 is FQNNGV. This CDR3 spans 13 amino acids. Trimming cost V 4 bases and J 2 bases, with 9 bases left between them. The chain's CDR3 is CASSSRQAYEQYF. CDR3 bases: TGTGCCAGCAGCTCAAGACAGGCCTACGAGCAGTACTTC.

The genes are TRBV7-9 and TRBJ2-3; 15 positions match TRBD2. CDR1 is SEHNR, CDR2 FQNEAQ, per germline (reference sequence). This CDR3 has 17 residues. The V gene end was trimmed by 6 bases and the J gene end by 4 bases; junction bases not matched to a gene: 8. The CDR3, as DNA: TGTGCCAGCAGGCCCGGACTAGCGGGGGGGTCGTCAGATACGCAGTATTTT. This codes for CASRPGLAGGSSDTQYF.